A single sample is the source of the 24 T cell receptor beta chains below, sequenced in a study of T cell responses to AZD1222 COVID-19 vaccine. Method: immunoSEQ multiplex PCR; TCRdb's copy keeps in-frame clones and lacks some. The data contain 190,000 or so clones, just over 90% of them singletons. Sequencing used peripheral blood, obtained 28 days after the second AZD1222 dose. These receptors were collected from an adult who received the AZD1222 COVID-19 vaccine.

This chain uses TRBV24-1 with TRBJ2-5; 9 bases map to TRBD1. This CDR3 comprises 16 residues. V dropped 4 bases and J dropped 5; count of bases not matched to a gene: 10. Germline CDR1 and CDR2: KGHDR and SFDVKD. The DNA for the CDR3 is TGTGCCACCAGTGACCCTCCGGGACAGGGAAGGGAGACCCAGTACTTC. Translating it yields CATSDPPGQGRETQYF.

This chain's CDR3 is CASRTYRGEAFF. Here the CDR3 DNA reads TGTGCCAGTAGGACCTACAGGGGAGAAGCTTTCTTT. The V gene is TRBV19, the J gene TRBJ1-1, with TRBD1 matching over 7 bases. Trimming removed 6 bases from V and 8 bases from J; junction bases left unmatched: 6. Germline V gives CDR1 LNHDA, CDR2 SQIVND (reference sequence). The CDR3 contains 12 residues.

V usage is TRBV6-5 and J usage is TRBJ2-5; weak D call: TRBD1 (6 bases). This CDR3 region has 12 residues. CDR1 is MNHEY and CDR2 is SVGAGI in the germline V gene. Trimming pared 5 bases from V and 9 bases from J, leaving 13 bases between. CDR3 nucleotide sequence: TGTGCCAGCAGTACACAGGGCGGGTCCCAGTACTTC. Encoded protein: CASSTQGGSQYF.

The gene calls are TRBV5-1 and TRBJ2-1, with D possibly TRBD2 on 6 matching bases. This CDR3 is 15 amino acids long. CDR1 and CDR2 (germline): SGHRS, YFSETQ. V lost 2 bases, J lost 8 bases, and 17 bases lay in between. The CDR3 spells CASSFRSEGRDEQFF. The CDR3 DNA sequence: TGCGCCAGCAGCTTTAGATCGGAGGGTAGGGATGAGCAGTTCTTC.

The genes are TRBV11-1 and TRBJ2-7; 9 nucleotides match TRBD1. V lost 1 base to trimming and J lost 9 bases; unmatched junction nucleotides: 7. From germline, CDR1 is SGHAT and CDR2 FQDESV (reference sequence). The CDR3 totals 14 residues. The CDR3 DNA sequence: TGTGCCAGCAGCTTAGGGGACAGGGTCTTCGGGCAGTACTTC. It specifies CASSLGDRVFGQYF.

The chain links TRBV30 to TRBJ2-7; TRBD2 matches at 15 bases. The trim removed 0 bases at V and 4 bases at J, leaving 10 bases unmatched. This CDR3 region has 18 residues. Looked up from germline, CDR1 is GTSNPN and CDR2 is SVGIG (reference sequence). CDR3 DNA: TGTGCCTGGAGTGTTGGGACTAGCGGGAGGACGGCCCTATACGAGCAGTACTTC. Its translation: CAWSVGTSGRTALYEQYF.

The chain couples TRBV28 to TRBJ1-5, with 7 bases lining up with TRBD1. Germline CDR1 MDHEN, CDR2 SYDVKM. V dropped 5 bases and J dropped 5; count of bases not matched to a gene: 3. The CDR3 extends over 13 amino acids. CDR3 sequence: CASSKTGDQPQHF. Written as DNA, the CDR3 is TGTGCCAGCAGTAAAACAGGGGATCAGCCCCAGCATTTT.

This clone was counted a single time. In nucleotides, the CDR3 is TGTGCCAGCAGCGTAGCTTGGGGGAACACTGAAGCTTTCTTT. It specifies CASSVAWGNTEAFF. This chain joins TRBV9 and TRBJ1-1; D gene ambiguous. The germline gives CDR1 SGDLS, CDR2 YYNGEE. Trimming removed 0 bases from V and 1 base from J, with 7 bases in between. The length of the CDR3 is 14 residues.

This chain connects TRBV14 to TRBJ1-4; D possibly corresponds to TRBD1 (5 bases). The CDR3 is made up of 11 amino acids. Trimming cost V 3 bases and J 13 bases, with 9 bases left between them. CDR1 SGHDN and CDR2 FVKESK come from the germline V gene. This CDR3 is CASSQGVGLFF. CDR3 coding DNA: TGTGCCAGCAGCCAGGGGGTAGGACTGTTTTTT.

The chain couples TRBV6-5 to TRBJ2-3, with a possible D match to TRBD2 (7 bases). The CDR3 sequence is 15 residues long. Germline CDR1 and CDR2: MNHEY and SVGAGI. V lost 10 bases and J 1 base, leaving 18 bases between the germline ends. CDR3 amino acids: CAIALGGEGTDTQYF. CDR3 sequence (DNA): TGTGCCATAGCCTTAGGGGGGGAGGGCACAGATACGCAGTATTTT.

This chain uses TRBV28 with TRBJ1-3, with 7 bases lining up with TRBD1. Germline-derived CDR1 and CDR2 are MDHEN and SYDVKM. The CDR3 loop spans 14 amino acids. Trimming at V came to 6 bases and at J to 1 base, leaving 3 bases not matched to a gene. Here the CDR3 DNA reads TGTGCCAGCAGGGGACAGCCGTCTGGAAACACCATATATTTT. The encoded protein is CASRGQPSGNTIYF.

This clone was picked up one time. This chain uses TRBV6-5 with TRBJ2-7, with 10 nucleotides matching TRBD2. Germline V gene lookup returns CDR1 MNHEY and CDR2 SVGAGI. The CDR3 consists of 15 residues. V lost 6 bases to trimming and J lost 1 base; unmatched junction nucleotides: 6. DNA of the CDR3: TGTGCCAGCAGGGACGCTAGCGGGAGTTCCTACGAGCAGTACTTC. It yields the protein CASRDASGSSYEQYF.

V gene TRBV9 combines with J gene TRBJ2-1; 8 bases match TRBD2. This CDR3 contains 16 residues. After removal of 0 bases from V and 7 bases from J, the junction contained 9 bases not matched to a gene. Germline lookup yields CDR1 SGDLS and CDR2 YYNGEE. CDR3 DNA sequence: TGTGCCAGCAGCGTAGGGGTACGGGGGGGCACGAATGAGCAGTTCTTC. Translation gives CASSVGVRGGTNEQFF. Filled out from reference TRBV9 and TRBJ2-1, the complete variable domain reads DSGVTQTPKHLITATGQRVTLRCSPRSGDLSVYWYQQSLDQGLQFLIQYYNGEERAKGNILERFSAQQFPDLHSELNLSSLELGDSALYFCASSVGVRGGTNEQFFGPGTRLTVL.

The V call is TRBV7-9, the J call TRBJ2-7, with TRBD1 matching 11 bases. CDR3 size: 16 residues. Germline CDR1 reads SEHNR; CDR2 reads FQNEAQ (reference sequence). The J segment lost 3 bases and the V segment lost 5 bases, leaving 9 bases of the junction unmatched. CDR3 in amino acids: CASSIPSGTGGYEQYF. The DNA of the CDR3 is TGTGCCAGCAGCATCCCTTCCGGGACAGGGGGCTACGAGCAGTACTTC.

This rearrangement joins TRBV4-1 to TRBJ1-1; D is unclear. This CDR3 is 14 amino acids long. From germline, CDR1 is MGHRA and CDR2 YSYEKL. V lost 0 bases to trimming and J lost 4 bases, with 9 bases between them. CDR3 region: CASSQELGSTEAFF. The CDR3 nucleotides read TGCGCCAGCAGCCAAGAACTCGGAAGCACTGAAGCTTTCTTT.

Written as DNA, the CDR3 is TGTGCCAGCAGCTATCTGGGACTCTCCTACGAGCAGTACTTC. Encoded protein: CASSYLGLSYEQYF. The rearrangement joins TRBV16 to TRBJ2-7, with TRBD2 as a possible D gene (6 bases). The germline V gene has CDR1 KGHSY and CDR2 FQNENV. This CDR3 contains 14 residues. The ends were cut back, 5 bases at V and 0 bases at J, with 11 bases in the middle.

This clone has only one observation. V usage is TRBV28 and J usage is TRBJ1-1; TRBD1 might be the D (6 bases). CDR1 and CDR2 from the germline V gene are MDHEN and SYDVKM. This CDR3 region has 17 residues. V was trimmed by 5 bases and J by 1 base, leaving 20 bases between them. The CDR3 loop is CASSQKSRGFGNTEAFF. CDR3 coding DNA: TGTGCCAGCAGTCAAAAAAGTAGGGGGTTTGGGAACACTGAAGCTTTCTTT. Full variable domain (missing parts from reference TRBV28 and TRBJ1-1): DVKVTQSSRYLVKRTGEKVFLECVQDMDHENMFWYRQDPGLGLRLIYFSYDVKMKEKGDIPEGYSVSREKKERFSLILESASTNQTSMYLCASSQKSRGFGNTEAFFGQGTRLTVV.

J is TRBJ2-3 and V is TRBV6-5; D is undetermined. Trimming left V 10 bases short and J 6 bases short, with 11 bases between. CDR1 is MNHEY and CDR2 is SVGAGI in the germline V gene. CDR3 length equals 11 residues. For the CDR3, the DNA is TGTGCCACTACGATCGGCGATACGCAGTATTTT. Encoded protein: CATTIGDTQYF.

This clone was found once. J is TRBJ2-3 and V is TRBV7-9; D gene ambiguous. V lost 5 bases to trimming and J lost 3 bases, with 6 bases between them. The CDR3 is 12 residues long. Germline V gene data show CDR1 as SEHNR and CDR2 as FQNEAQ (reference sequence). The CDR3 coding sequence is TGTGCCAGCAGCCCTAGTACAGATACGCAGTATTTT. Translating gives CASSPSTDTQYF.

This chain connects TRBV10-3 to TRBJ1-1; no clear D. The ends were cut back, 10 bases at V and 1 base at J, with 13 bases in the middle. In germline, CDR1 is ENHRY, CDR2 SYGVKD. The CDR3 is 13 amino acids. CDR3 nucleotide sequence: TGTGCCACCGCACGGGCAGGGAACACTGAAGCTTTCTTT. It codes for CATARAGNTEAFF.

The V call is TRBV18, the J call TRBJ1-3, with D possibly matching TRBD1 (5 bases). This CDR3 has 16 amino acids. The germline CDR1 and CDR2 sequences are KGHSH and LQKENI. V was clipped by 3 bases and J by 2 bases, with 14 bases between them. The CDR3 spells CASSPPTGLAGNTIYF. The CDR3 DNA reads TGTGCCAGCTCACCTCCTACGGGACTGGCTGGAAACACCATATATTTT.

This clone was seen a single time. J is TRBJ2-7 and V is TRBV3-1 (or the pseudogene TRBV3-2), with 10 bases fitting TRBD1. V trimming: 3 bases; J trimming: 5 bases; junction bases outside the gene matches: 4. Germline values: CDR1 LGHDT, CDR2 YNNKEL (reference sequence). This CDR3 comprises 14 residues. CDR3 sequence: CASSHTGQGNEQYF. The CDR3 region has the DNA TGTGCCAGCAGCCACACGGGACAGGGGAACGAGCAGTACTTC.

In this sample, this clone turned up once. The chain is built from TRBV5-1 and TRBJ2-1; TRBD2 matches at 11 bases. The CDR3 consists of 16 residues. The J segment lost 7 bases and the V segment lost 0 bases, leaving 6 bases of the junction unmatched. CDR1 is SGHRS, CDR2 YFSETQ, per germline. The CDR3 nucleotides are TGCGCCAGCAGCTTGGGGGCTAGCGGGAGGAGTAATGAGCAGTTCTTC. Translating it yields CASSLGASGRSNEQFF.

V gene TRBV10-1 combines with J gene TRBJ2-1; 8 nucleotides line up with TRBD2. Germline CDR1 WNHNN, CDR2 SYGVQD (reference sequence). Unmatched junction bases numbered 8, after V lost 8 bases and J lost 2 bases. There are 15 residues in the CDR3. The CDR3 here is CASGPAGVPYNEQFF. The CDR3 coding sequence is TGCGCCAGCGGCCCAGCGGGAGTACCCTACAATGAGCAGTTCTTC.